Shown below are 14 T cell receptor beta chains from a single sample sequenced in a study of CD8 T cells in ankylosing spondylitis. Overall study findings and caveats: It appeared that ankylosing spondylitis blood was characterized by a TCR beta motif of about 8 highly homologous variants.

MiXCR was run by TCRdb on the 5' RACE reads, yielding one entry per CDR3 protein. The sample holds 650,000 to 800,000 distinct CDR3 sequences; over 15% are singletons and the top ten take around 19%. These TCRs are of unknown antigen specificity. The sample taken for sequencing was blood, either unsorted or a sorted T cell fraction (not recorded which). These receptors were taken from a male donor with ankylosing spondylitis.

This clonotype was counted between two and nine times. This chain connects TRBV30 to TRBJ1-1; 8 bases map to TRBD1. The germline V gene encodes CDR1 GTSNPN and CDR2 SVGIG (reference sequence). CDR3 size: 12 residues. The V and J ends lost 5 bases and 1 base, in that order; junction bases with no gene match: 0. The CDR3 coding sequence is TGTGCCTGGGGACAGGGGAACACTGAAGCTTTCTTT. It translates to CAWGQGNTEAFF.

The chain has TRBV15 and TRBJ2-2; TRBD1 matches at 8 bases. The CDR3 extends over 17 amino acids. Germline assignment: CDR1 LNHNV and CDR2 YYDKDF (reference sequence). V dropped 1 base and J dropped 6; count of bases not matched to a gene: 10. CDR3 region: CATSRGTDRVQAGELFF. CDR3 coding DNA: TGTGCCACCAGCAGAGGAACGGACAGGGTCCAGGCCGGGGAGCTGTTTTTT.

This clonotype was picked up a small number of times. V gene TRBV7-2 combines with J gene TRBJ2-2; D uncertain. Trimming stripped 6 bases from V and 8 bases from J, with 10 bases between. The CDR3 has 12 residues. Germline V gene sequence: CDR1 SGHTA, CDR2 FQGNSA. The CDR3 sequence is CASSQTAGELFF. In nucleotides, the CDR3 is TGTGCCAGCAGTCAAACGGCGGGGGAGCTGTTTTTT.

This clonotype was seen ten or more times. The chain recombines TRBV29-1 with TRBJ2-3; D is possibly TRBD2 (6 bases). The germline V and J ends were trimmed by 6 bases and 2 bases, with 9 bases remaining between them. The CDR3 spans 12 residues. The germline V gene has CDR1 SQVTM and CDR2 ANQGSEA. In DNA, the CDR3 is TGCAGCGTACAGCGGGCCACAGATACGCAGTATTTT. The encoded protein is CSVQRATDTQYF.

This chain uses TRBV15 with TRBJ2-7; D is ambiguous. The CDR3 runs 11 residues. Trimming left V 5 bases short and J 6 bases short, with 8 bases between. The germline CDR1 and CDR2 sequences are LNHNV and YYDKDF (reference sequence). This CDR3 reads CATSGSSEQYF. CDR3 bases: TGTGCCACCAGCGGTTCATCCGAGCAGTACTTC.

This chain's CDR3 is CAWSVSETQYF. The CDR3 DNA reads as TGTGCCTGGAGTGTATCGGAGACCCAGTACTTC. V and J are TRBV30 and TRBJ2-5; D gene uncertain. The length of the CDR3 is 11 residues. The germline V gene has CDR1 GTSNPN and CDR2 SVGIG (reference sequence). Trimming pared 0 bases from V and 5 bases from J, leaving 4 bases between.

CDR3: CASSEASGESYEQYF. The CDR3 DNA sequence: TGTGCCAGCAGTGAAGCAAGTGGGGAGTCCTACGAGCAGTACTTC. The rearrangement joins TRBV6-1 to TRBJ2-7; a weak D match, TRBD2 (5 bases). The germline V gene has CDR1 MNHNS and CDR2 SASEGT. The V gene lost 0 bases and the J gene lost 1 base, with 10 bases spanning the gap. The CDR3 loop spans 15 amino acids.

This clonotype was seen more than once but under ten times. The J gene is TRBJ2-7, the V gene TRBV24-1; D possibly matches TRBD1 or TRBD2 (5 bases each). Germline V gene sequence: CDR1 KGHDR, CDR2 SFDVKD. Trimming pared 4 bases from V and 6 bases from J, leaving 9 bases between. The CDR3 consists of 12 residues. CDR3 nucleotide sequence: TGTGCCACCAGTGACTCAGGGAGCGAGCAGTACTTC. Amino acid sequence: CATSDSGSEQYF.

This chain connects TRBV12-3 or TRBV12-4 to TRBJ1-1, with D hard to call. V was pared by 1 base and J by 4 bases, with 4 bases between. The CDR3 is 12 residues long. For the CDR3, the DNA is TGTGCCAGCAGTTTAGTTCTCACTGAAGCTTTCTTT. Protein product: CASSLVLTEAFF.

The CDR3 protein is CASRRTAGEGQPQHF. CDR3 coding DNA: TGTGCCAGCAGACGAACCGCGGGAGAAGGTCAGCCCCAGCATTTT. The chain uses TRBV6-1 and TRBJ1-5; D call uncertain. The V gene's germline CDR1 is MNHNS and CDR2 SASEGT. V dropped 6 bases and J dropped 6 bases, with 18 bases sitting between them. The CDR3 loop spans 15 amino acids.

A few counts support this clonotype. The CDR3 region is CASSFINTEAFF. The CDR3 DNA is TGTGCCAGCAGCTTTATCAACACTGAAGCTTTCTTT. This chain joins TRBV11-3 and TRBJ1-1; D remains unclear. The V gene lost 3 bases and the J gene lost 2 bases, with 4 bases spanning the gap. The CDR3 spans 12 residues. CDR1 is SGHNT and CDR2 is YENEEA in the germline V gene.

This chain links TRBV7-6 with TRBJ1-3, with D perhaps matching TRBD1 (6 bases). The CDR3 covers 17 residues. Trimming took 0 bases from V and 4 from J, leaving 16 bases between them. Germline CDR1 and CDR2: SGHVS and FNYEAQ. The CDR3 loop is CASSLASGARSGNTIYF. CDR3 in DNA: TGTGCCAGCAGCTTAGCGTCAGGGGCGCGGTCAGGAAACACCATATATTTT.

This clonotype was picked up a small number of times. The chain joins TRBV20-1 to TRBJ1-2; no clear D gene. In germline, CDR1 is DFQATT, CDR2 SNEGSKA (reference sequence). This CDR3 has 14 residues. V was cut by 0 bases and J by 4 bases, with 12 bases left in between. The CDR3 DNA sequence: TGCAGTGCTAGAGAAAGACCGAGAACCTATGGCTACACCTTC. Translation gives CSARERPRTYGYTF.

V is TRBV28 and J is TRBJ1-5; D call uncertain. The CDR3 is 14 amino acids. Per the germline V gene, CDR1 is MDHEN and CDR2 is SYDVKM. Trimming shortened V by 8 bases and J by 1 base, and 12 bases separated the two germline ends. CDR3 sequence (DNA): TGTGCCAGCGGATTAGTCCCAAGCAATCAGCCCCAGCATTTT. The encoded protein is CASGLVPSNQPQHF. The full variable domain, with the rest looked up from reference TRBV28 and TRBJ1-5, is DVKVTQSSRYLVKRTGEKVFLECVQDMDHENMFWYRQDPGLGLRLIYFSYDVKMKEKGDIPEGYSVSREKKERFSLILESASTNQTSMYLCASGLVPSNQPQHFGDGTRLSIL.